The clone carrying this T cell receptor (beta chain) has just a few counts. Looked up from germline, CDR1 is MNHEY and CDR2 is SVGEGT. The CDR3 has 14 residues. The trim removed 5 bases at V and 10 bases at J, leaving 6 bases unmatched. TCR alpha and TCR beta cDNA libraries carrying sample barcodes and UMIs came from 5'RACE with constant-segment primers. A single record per CDR3 protein comes from TCRdb applying MiXCR to the 5' RACE reads. Of 120,000 to 150,000 distinct CDR3 sequences listed, 15% to 20% were seen once; the top ten hold 2% to 2.5%. The sample is drawn from a study of T-cell memory formation after mild COVID-19. Study details: TCR clusters mostly belonged to single donors.

This chain connects TRBV6-2 or TRBV6-3 to TRBJ2-1; TRBD2 agrees at 12 bases. This sequence originates from an adult woman who had mild COVID-19 (a few samples of this study predate the infection). Cell type and time point are not known. Sequencing was performed on PBMCs or a T cell subset sorted from them (not recorded which). The CDR3 nucleotides are TGTGCCAGCAGTCCCTATACTAGCGGGGGGGAGCAGTTCTTC. Translating gives CASSPYTSGGEQFF.